This TCR beta chain was identified during a study of vaccination and CD4 T cells after COVID-19. The overall study: Convalescent persons amounted to six males plus four females, two of whom were Hispanic. Cultures that served as controls received a CEFX pool, an HIV-1 Nef pool, or no peptide.

This clonotype turned up a few times. Its antigen is as yet unknown. Treatment noted: approximately nine-day PBMC culture with coronavirus spike peptide pools or control peptides (ViraFEST assay). The Oncomine TCR Beta short-read assay was what sequenced the DNA obtained from cultured CD4+ T cells. Once CD4+ T cells had been cultured, genomic DNA was extracted from them. TCRdb fed the PCR reads into MiXCR, producing one record per CDR3 protein. Of roughly 10,000 distinct CDR3 sequences in the sample, around 23% were seen once. Trimming cost V 4 bases and J 5 bases; bases outside gene matches: 1. The CDR3 runs 14 residues. CDR1 KGHDR and CDR2 SFDVKD come from the germline V gene.

Source: CD4+ T cells from blood, cultured in vitro, taken after SARS-CoV-2 vaccination. This TCR was sampled from a human donor who had recovered from COVID-19. The V and J genes are TRBV24-1 and TRBJ2-3; 11 bases align to TRBD2. In DNA form, the CDR3 reads TGTGCCACCAGTGAGGGGACTAGCGGAGATACGCAGTATTTT. Protein sequence: CATSEGTSGDTQYF.